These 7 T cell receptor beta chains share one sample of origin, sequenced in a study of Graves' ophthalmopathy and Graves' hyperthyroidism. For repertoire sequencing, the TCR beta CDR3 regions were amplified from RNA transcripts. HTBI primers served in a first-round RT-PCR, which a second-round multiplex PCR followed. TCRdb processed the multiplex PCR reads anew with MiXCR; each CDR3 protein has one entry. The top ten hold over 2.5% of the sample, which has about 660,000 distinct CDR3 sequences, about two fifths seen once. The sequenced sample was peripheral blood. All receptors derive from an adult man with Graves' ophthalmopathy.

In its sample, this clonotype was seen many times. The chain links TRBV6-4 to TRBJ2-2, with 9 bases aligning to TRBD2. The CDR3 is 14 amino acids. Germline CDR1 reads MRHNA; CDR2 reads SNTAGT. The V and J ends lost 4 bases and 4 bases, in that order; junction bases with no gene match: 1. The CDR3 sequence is CASSGSGSTGELFF. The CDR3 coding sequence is TGTGCCAGCAGTGGTAGCGGGAGCACCGGGGAGCTGTTTTTT.

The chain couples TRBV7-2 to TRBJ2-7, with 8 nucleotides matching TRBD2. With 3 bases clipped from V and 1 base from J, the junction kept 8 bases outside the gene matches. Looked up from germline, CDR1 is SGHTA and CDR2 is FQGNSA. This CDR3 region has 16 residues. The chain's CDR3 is CASSLQSGGLSYEQYF. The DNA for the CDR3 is TGTGCCAGCAGCTTGCAAAGCGGGGGCCTGTCCTACGAGCAGTACTTC.

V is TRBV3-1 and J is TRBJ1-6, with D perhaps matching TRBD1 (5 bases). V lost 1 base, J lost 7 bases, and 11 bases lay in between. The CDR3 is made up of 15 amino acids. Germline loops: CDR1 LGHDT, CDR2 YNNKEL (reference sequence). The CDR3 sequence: CASSQGGVLNSPLHF. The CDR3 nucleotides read TGTGCCAGCAGCCAAGGAGGGGTACTCAATTCACCCCTCCACTTT.

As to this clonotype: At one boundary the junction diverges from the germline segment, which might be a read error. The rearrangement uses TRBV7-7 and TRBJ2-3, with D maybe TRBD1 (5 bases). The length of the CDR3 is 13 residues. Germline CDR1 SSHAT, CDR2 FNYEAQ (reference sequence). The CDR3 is CASSPTDTDTQYF. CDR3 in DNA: TGTGCTAGCAGCCCGACAGACACAGATACGCAGTATTTT.

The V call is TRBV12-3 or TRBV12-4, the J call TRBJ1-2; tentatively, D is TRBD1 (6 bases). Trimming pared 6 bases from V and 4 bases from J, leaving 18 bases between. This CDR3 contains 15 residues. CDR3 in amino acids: CASSLRAGALYGYTF. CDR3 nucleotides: TGTGCCAGCAGCCTTCGGGCGGGGGCCCTCTATGGCTACACCTTC.

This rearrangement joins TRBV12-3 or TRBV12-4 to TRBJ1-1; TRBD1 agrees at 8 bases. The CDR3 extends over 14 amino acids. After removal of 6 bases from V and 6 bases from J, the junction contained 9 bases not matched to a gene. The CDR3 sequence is CASSRQGLVSEAFF. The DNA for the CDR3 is TGTGCCAGCAGCCGACAGGGGCTAGTATCTGAAGCTTTCTTT.

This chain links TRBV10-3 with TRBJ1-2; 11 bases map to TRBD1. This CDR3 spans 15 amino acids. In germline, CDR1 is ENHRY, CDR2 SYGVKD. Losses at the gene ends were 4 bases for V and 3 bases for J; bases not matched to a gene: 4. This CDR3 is CAISAGQGVDYGYTF. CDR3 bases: TGTGCCATCAGTGCGGGACAGGGGGTCGACTATGGCTACACCTTC.